There are a few counts of the clone carrying this T cell receptor beta chain. Its antigen is currently unknown. CDR1 and CDR2 from the germline V gene are LGHNA and YSLEER. The CDR3 runs 15 residues. V was clipped by 2 bases and J by 0 bases, with 11 bases between them. A single record per CDR3 protein comes from TCRdb applying MiXCR to the 5' RACE reads. In the table there are 400,000 or so distinct CDR3 sequences, approximately 10% of which are singletons. The sample is drawn from a study of T cells after yellow fever vaccination. Across the study: The fractions with low cell numbers were processed using SMART-Seq v4 Ultra Low Input.

Findings of the study overall: Booster samples showed a return of most primary-vaccination clones (roughly 96% CD4, 88% CD8). CD4 and CD8 compartments shared a small share of clonotypes.

The rearrangement links TRBV4-3 to TRBJ2-7; D is perhaps TRBD1 (5 bases). This specimen was PBMCs, taken on the day of the first yellow fever vaccination. The receptor was isolated from a man between 18 and 35 years old who received the YFV17D yellow fever vaccine. CDR3 nucleotides: TGCGCCAGCAGCCAAAAGGGGATGAGCTCCTACGAGCAGTACTTC. Translation gives CASSQKGMSSYEQYF.